The 3 T cell receptor beta chains listed next were all sequenced from one sample in a study of CD8+CD57+ T cells in acquired aplastic anemia. Genomic DNA, serving as template, underwent TCR beta VDJ and CDR3 profiling. TCRdb ran MiXCR on the reads and lists one entry per CDR3 protein. This table holds about 160,000 distinct CDR3 sequences, 45% to 55% found once. Those patients picked for sequencing had displayed CD8+CD57+ cell expansion on flow cytometry. The sample was sorted CD4+, CD8+, or CD8+CD57+ T cells (not recorded which) from PBMCs. These receptor sequences come from a human donor with aplastic anemia.

Remarks on this clonotype: Lacking the conserved final phenylalanine or tryptophan, this CDR3 likely reflects a read error. This chain joins TRBV5-1 and TRBJ2-7; a weak D match, TRBD2 (5 bases). Trimming removed 1 base from V and 0 bases from J, with 11 bases in between. Germline V gene sequence: CDR1 SGHRS, CDR2 YFSETQ. This CDR3 has 15 amino acids. The CDR3 region is CASSLRRVSSYEQYL. The CDR3 DNA sequence: TGCGCCAGCAGCTTGAGGCGGGTAAGCTCCTACGAGCAGTACCTC.

The V and J genes are TRBV15 and TRBJ2-1, with unresolved D. Germline V gene sequence: CDR1 LNHNV, CDR2 YYDKDF (reference sequence). CDR3 length equals 13 residues. Trimming pared 5 bases from V and 10 bases from J, leaving 15 bases between. Here the CDR3 DNA reads TGTGCCACCAGCTATTTTGCCGCAAAAGAGCAGTTCTTC. It translates to CATSYFAAKEQFF.

This clonotype has just a few counts. The rearrangement links TRBV28 to TRBJ1-1, with D tentatively TRBD1 (6 bases). CDR1 MDHEN and CDR2 SYDVKM come from the germline V gene. The CDR3 is made up of 15 amino acids. Trimming pared 6 bases from V and 0 bases from J, leaving 14 bases between. In nucleotides, the CDR3 is TGTGCCAGCAGGCTGGGGGGCGGATTGAACACTGAAGCTTTCTTT. Amino acids: CASRLGGGLNTEAFF.